A selection of T cell receptor beta chains follows, all from one sample in a study of T cell clonotyping in hematopoietic cell transplantation. Sequencing used immunoSEQ multiplex PCR; TCRdb keeps in-frame clones, though not all of them. Of around 11,000 clones listed, approximately 92% are singletons. The sequences come from PBMCs, collected 100 days after allogeneic stem cell transplant. The source of these receptors is a female patient in her sixties who had an allogeneic stem cell transplant from an unrelated donor, so the T cells may come from the graft donor. Some clones in this sample may be carry-over from other donors' samples. CDR3s include the opening cysteine and the closing phenylalanine or tryptophan. A D gene is named only where the DNA matches it firmly. Clone size, where shown, is once, few, many, or a class for clones that have expanded.

>NA|TRBV5-1|NA|TRBJ1-2
TGCGCCAGCAGCTCCGAGACAAACTATGGCTACACCTTC
CASSSETNYGYTF
>NA|TRBV15|NA|TRBJ1-2
TGTGCCACCAGCCCTGGGGCCGATTTGAGTGGCTACACCTTC
CATSPGADLSGYTF
>NA|TRBV4-1|TRBD1|TRBJ1-1
TGCGCCAGCGAATCTGGACAGGGGGCATCGTCAGAAGCTTTCTTT
CASESGQGASSEAFF
>NA|TRBV10-3|TRBD2|TRBJ2-1
TGTGCCATCAGTGGGGAGCGGGAAACTGAGCAGTTCTTC
CAISGERETEQFF
>once|TRBV9|NA|TRBJ2-7
TGTGCCAGCAGCGTAGAAGGGGGTGAGCAGTACTTC
CASSVEGGEQYF
>once|TRBV19|NA|TRBJ1-5
TGTGCCAGTACTGGTACAGGGCTCGGCAATCAGCCCCAGCATTTT
CASTGTGLGNQPQHF
>once|TRBV28|NA|TRBJ1-4
TGTGCCAGCAGGGGAGGGGTTTCAGATGAAAAACTGTTTTTT
CASRGGVSDEKLFF
>NA|TRBV19|NA|TRBJ2-3
TGTGCCAGTATCCCCGTTTGGGCAGATACGCAGTATTTT
CASIPVWADTQYF
>NA|TRBV27|TRBD2|TRBJ2-1
TGTGCCAGCCATCCCTCGGGAGGGTCCTACAATGAGCAGTTCTTC
CASHPSGGSYNEQFF
>NA|TRBV5-1|TRBD1|TRBJ2-5
TGCGCCAGCAATGTGGCAGGGGGCGAGGAGACCCAGTACTTC
CASNVAGGEETQYF
>once|TRBV5-4|TRBD2|TRBJ2-1
TGTGCCAGCAGCTTTGGACTAGCGGGAAGTGGTGAGCAGTTCTTC
CASSFGLAGSGEQFF
>NA|TRBV27|TRBD1|TRBJ2-7
TGTGCCAGCAGTTCTCCTTCACAGGGGTACGAGCAGTACTTC
CASSSPSQGYEQYF
>NA|TRBV30|NA|TRBJ1-2
TGTGCCTGGTCCAAGGCAGGGCGTGCACCTCATGGCTACACCTTC
CAWSKAGRAPHGYTF
>NA|TRBV7-2|TRBD1|TRBJ2-1
TGTGCCAGCAGCGGGACAGGGAGCTCCTACAATGAGCAGTTCTTC
CASSGTGSSYNEQFF
>NA|TRBV4-1|NA|TRBJ1-2
TGCGCCAGCAGCCAAGTTGGAGGGAGAAGAGGTGATGGCTACACCTTC
CASSQVGGRRGDGYTF
>NA|TRBV7-8|NA|TRBJ1-2
TGTGCCAGCAGCTCAAGCCCTATAGGTGGCTACACCTTC
CASSSSPIGGYTF
>NA|TRBV6-5|TRBD2|TRBJ2-1
TGTGCCAGCAGTCAAAGCGGGAGCTACAATGAGCAGTTCTTC
CASSQSGSYNEQFF
>NA|TRBV5-4|TRBD1|TRBJ1-2
TGTGCCAGCAGCTCGACAGGGGGCGCGGGTGGCTACACCTTC
CASSSTGGAGGYTF
>NA|TRBV27|NA|TRBJ2-7
TGTGCCAGCAGTTTATATGGGGCCACGGAATACGAGCAGTACTTC
CASSLYGATEYEQYF
>NA|TRBV5-6|NA|TRBJ1-4
TGTGCCAGCAGCCGATGGGGTATAGGATTCGAAAAACTGTTTTTT
CASSRWGIGFEKLFF
>large|TRBV28|TRBD1|TRBJ1-1
TGTGCCAGCAGACTGACAGGGATTGCCACTGAAGCTTTCTTT
CASRLTGIATEAFF
>NA|TRBV19|NA|TRBJ1-5
TGTGCCAGCGGGGGATTGGGGAATCAGCCCCAGCATTTT
CASGGLGNQPQHF